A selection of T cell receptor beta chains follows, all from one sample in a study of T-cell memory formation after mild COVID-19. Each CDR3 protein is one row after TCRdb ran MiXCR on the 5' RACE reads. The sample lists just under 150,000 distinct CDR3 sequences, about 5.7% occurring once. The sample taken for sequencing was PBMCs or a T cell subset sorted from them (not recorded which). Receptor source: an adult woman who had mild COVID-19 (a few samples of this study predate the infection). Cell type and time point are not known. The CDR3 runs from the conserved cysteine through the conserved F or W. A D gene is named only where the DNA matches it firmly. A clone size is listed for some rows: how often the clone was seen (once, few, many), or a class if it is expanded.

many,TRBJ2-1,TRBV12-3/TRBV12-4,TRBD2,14,CASSLTSGGFEQFF,TGTGCCAGCAGTTTAACTAGCGGGGGATTTGAGCAGTTCTTC
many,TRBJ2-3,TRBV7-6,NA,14,CASSLGGPTDTQYF,TGTGCCAGCAGCTTGGGTGGGCCCACAGATACGCAGTATTTT
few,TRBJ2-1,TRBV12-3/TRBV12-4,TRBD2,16,CASSWGGRPSGNEQFF,TGTGCCAGCAGCTGGGGGGGGAGACCGAGTGGCAATGAGCAGTTCTTC
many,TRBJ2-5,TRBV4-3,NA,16,CASSQEGLAKGETQYF,TGCGCCAGCAGCCAAGAAGGGCTAGCGAAAGGAGAGACCCAGTACTTC
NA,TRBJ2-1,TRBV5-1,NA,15,CASSLEAVDQGEQFF,TGCGCCAGCAGCTTGGAAGCCGTGGATCAGGGTGAGCAGTTCTTC
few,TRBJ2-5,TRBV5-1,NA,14,CASSHGQTQETQYF,TGCGCCAGCAGTCACGGACAGACCCAAGAGACCCAGTACTTC
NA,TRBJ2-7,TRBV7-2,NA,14,CASSLSPGGDEQYF,TGTGCCAGCAGCTTAAGTCCAGGAGGGGACGAGCAGTACTTC
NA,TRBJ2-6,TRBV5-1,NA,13,CASKDSGANVLTF,TGCGCCAGCAAGGACTCCGGGGCCAACGTCCTGACTTTC
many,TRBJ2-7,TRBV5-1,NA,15,CASSLGRGSSYEQYF,TGCGCCAGCAGCTTGGGGAGGGGCAGCTCCTACGAGCAGTACTTC
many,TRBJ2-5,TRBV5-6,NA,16,CASSPIWVSVGETQYF,TGTGCCAGCAGCCCCATTTGGGTGTCTGTAGGAGAGACCCAGTACTTC
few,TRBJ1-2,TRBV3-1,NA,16,CASRAAGVTTNYGYTF,TGTGCCAGCAGGGCAGCGGGCGTAACCACTAACTATGGCTACACCTTC
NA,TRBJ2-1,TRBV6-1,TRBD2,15,CASSDSGGEANEQFF,TGTGCCAGCAGTGATAGCGGGGGGGAGGCGAATGAGCAGTTCTTC
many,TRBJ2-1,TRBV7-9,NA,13,CASSLNAYNEQFF,TGTGCCAGCAGCTTAAACGCTTACAATGAGCAGTTCTTC
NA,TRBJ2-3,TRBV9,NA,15,CASSVASGRTDTQYF,TGTGCCAGCAGCGTAGCGAGCGGCCGCACAGATACGCAGTATTTT
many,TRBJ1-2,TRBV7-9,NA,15,CASSLESGWRYGYTF,TGTGCCAGCAGCTTAGAATCGGGATGGAGGTATGGCTACACCTTC
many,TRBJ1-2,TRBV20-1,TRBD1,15,CSAIGQGWVSHGYTF,TGCAGTGCTATAGGACAGGGTTGGGTGTCCCATGGCTACACCTTC
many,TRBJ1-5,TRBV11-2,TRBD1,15,CASSHGTGGNQPQHF,TGTGCCAGCAGTCACGGGACAGGGGGAAATCAGCCCCAGCATTTT
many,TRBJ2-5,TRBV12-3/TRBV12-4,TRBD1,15,CASSRTGGKQETQYF,TGTGCCAGCAGTAGGACAGGGGGAAAACAAGAGACCCAGTACTTC
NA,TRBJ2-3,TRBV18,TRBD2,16,CASSPTSGGGTDTQYF,TGTGCCAGCTCACCCACTAGCGGGGGAGGGACAGATACGCAGTATTTT
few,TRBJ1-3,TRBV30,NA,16,CAWSSQIPSSGNTIYF,TGTGCCTGGAGTTCACAGATACCCAGCTCTGGAAACACCATATATTTT
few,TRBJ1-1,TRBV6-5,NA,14,CASSYGRRNTEAFF,TGTGCCAGCAGTTACGGCAGGAGGAACACTGAAGCTTTCTTT
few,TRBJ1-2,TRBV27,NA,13,CASRPLGPYGYTF,TGTGCCAGCAGACCCCTGGGACCTTATGGCTACACCTTC
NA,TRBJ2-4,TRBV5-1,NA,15,CASSSTVGAKNIQYF,TGCGCCAGCAGCTCTACGGTGGGAGCCAAAAACATTCAGTACTTC
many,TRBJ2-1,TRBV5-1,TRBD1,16,CASSLGPIGQGGEQFF,TGCGCCAGCAGCTTGGGGCCAATCGGACAGGGAGGTGAGCAGTTCTTC
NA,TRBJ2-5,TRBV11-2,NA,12,CASSRAGETQYF,TGTGCCAGCAGCAGGGCGGGTGAGACCCAGTACTTC
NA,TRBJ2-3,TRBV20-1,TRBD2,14,CSAAGTSGSGTQYF,TGCAGTGCGGCCGGGACTAGCGGGAGTGGTACGCAGTATTTT
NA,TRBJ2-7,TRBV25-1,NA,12,CASIGTTYEQYF,TGTGCCAGCATAGGGACAACCTACGAGCAGTACTTC
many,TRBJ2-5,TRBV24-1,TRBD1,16,CATSAGTGRYQETQYF,TGTGCCACCAGTGCCGGGACAGGAAGGTACCAAGAGACCCAGTACTTC
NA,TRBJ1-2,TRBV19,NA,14,CASSPEGGSGGYTF,TGTGCCAGTAGTCCCGAGGGAGGGAGCGGTGGCTACACCTTC
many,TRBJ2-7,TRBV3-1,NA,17,CASSQESRTAVDHEQYF,TGTGCCAGCAGCCAAGAGTCAAGGACAGCCGTGGACCACGAGCAGTACTTC
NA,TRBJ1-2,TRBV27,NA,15,CASSLDWGLNYGYTF,TGTGCCAGCAGTTTAGATTGGGGACTAAACTATGGCTACACCTTC
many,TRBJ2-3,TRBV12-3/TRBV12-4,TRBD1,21,CASSRRLGTGGPSSSTDTQYF,TGTGCCAGCAGTCGGCGGCTCGGGACAGGGGGCCCCTCCTCTAGCACAGATACGCAGTATTTT
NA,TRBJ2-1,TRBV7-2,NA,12,CASNAGPTEQFF,TGTGCCAGCAACGCGGGTCCCACTGAGCAGTTCTTC
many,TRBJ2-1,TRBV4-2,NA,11,CASSQGGQQFF,TGTGCCAGCAGCCAAGGGGGGCAGCAGTTCTTC
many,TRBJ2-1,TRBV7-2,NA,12,CASSPFYNEQFF,TGTGCCAGCAGCCCCTTCTACAATGAGCAGTTCTTC
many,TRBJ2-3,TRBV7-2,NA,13,CASSLVLADTQYF,TGTGCCAGCAGCTTAGTACTAGCAGATACGCAGTATTTT
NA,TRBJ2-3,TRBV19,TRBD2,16,CASSLGLAGGTVTQYF,TGTGCCAGTAGTCTAGGACTAGCGGGAGGAACGGTTACGCAGTATTTT
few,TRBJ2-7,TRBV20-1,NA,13,CSAKDFLSYEQYF,TGCAGTGCTAAGGACTTCCTCTCCTACGAGCAGTACTTC
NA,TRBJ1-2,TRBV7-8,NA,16,CASSPTPSVVSSGYTF,TGTGCCAGCAGCCCTACCCCTTCAGTAGTTAGTTCTGGCTACACCTTC
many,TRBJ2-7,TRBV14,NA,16,CASSHASRVGIYEQYF,TGTGCCAGCAGCCATGCCTCCAGGGTAGGGATCTACGAGCAGTACTTC
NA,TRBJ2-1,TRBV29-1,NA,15,CSVASSGFSYNEQFF,TGCAGCGTTGCTAGCAGCGGGTTCTCCTACAATGAGCAGTTCTTC
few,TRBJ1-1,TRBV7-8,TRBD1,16,CASSSRDRGPRTEAFF,TGTGCCAGCAGCTCCCGGGACAGGGGGCCGAGGACTGAAGCTTTCTTT
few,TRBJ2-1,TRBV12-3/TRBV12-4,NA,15,CASSFVGQLYNEQFF,TGTGCCAGCAGTTTTGTCGGGCAGCTCTACAATGAGCAGTTCTTC
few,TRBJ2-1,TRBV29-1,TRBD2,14,CSGVRGASYNEQFF,TGCAGCGGTGTGCGGGGGGCCTCCTACAATGAGCAGTTCTTC
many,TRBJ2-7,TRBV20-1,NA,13,CSAHSGSTYEQYF,TGCAGTGCTCACAGCGGGTCGACCTACGAGCAGTACTTC
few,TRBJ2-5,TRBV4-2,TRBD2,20,CASSQDLWTSGFGGEETQYF,TGTGCCAGCAGCCAAGATCTTTGGACTAGCGGGTTTGGAGGAGAAGAGACCCAGTACTTC
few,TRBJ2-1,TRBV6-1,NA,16,CASRLSSRGSYNEQFF,TGTGCCAGCAGGCTCTCCTCTAGGGGTTCCTACAATGAGCAGTTCTTC
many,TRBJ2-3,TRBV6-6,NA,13,CASSRGKTDTQYF,TGTGCCAGCTCTAGGGGGAAAACAGATACGCAGTATTTT
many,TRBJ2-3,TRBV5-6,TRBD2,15,CASSLGSGARDTQYF,TGTGCCAGCAGCTTGGGTAGCGGGGCCCGGGATACGCAGTATTTT
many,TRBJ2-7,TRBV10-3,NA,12,CAISGKSYEQYF,TGTGCCATCAGCGGCAAGTCCTACGAGCAGTACTTC
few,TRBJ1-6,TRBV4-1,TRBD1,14,CASSPGQGLPPLHF,TGCGCCAGCAGCCCGGGACAGGGTTTGCCACCCCTCCACTTT